Sequencing of this T cell receptor (beta chain) was carried out in a study of T cell clusters in autoimmune cytopenias. TRB amplification used around 270 ng of peripheral blood genomic DNA. The CDR3 consists of 13 residues. Germline V gives CDR1 SQVTM, CDR2 ANQGSEA. One tube held mixed TRB-A and TRB-B primer pools for touch-down PCR. TCRdb reprocessed the multiplex PCR reads; each CDR3 protein has one entry and no DNA is given. The sample's table shows 7,000 or so distinct CDR3 sequences. Measured by frequency, this clonotype is medium-sized. The material sequenced was peripheral blood. The chain carries TRBV29-1 and TRBJ2-7; TCRdb's D call of TRBD1 is untestable without DNA. The receptor comes from a human donor with an autoimmune cytopenia or autoimmune hepatitis (not recorded which). CDR3 sequence reads: CSVEQGADYEQYF.